This TCR beta chain was retrieved from a study of T-cell memory formation after mild COVID-19 (dated by TCRdb to the early 2020s). Background on the whole study: Most TCR sequence clusters were specific to one of the two donors. In a couple of donors, T-cell clones that expanded and contracted after mild COVID-19 were tracked by sequencing TCRalpha and TCRbeta repertoires over time. Two young, previously healthy adult volunteers made up the cohort, one male and one female. The study at large found these results: Some responding clones were detected in pre-infection memory, suggesting pre-existing cross-reactive memory T cells joined the SARS-CoV-2 response. The study covered only a couple of mild cases, and larger cohorts including severe cases with pre-infection samples were considered necessary. SARS-CoV-2 specificity was not confirmed for the second-wave clones peaking on day 37. Contracting CD4+ clones were found mainly in CM and EM memory subsets, while CD8+ clones were enriched in EMRA. From day 15 to 85, contracting clones showed balanced CD4/CD8 phenotypes, whereas a second wave of clones that expanded from day 15 to 37 leaned towards CD4+.

Ficoll-Paque density gradient centrifugation was the method used to isolate PBMCs. Spanning cysteine to phenylalanine, the CDR3 consists of 13 amino acids. The sequence is cut down to CDR3 DNA, 39 bases in frame from base 1. From a lookup of the germline V gene, CDR1 and CDR2 are SNHLY and FYNNEI. Cut back by 0 bases and 6 bases, the V and J ends lie 6 bases apart. Sequencer: Illumina NovaSeq 6000. TCRalpha and TCRbeta cDNA libraries were built by 5'RACE with constant-segment primers, adding sample barcodes and unique molecular identifiers. RNA was extracted from every sample with Trizol reagent. Amplification of the libraries took two PCR steps, and the second step added a second sample barcode plus Illumina TruSeq adapters. The libraries were sequenced on an Illumina NovaSeq using 2 x 150 bp paired-end reads. As for the original processing: Reads were demultiplexed and collapsed into UMI-guided consensus sequences with migec v1.2.7. Using mixcr v2.1.11, UMI consensuses were aligned to TRA and TRB V and J templates and then assembled into clonotypes. Expanded or contracted clonotypes were those called significant by both edgeR and NoisET, with noise models trained on biological replicates. For edgeR calls, a false discovery rate-adjusted p below 0.01 and a log2 fold-change threshold of 1 were applied. PCA with hierarchical clustering of max-normalized trajectories of the 1000 most abundant clonotypes was used as exploratory dynamics analysis. Separately sequenced CD4+ and CD8+ repertoires were used to assign the CD4 or CD8 phenotype of responding clones. TCRdb reran the public reads through fastp at Q25 and MiXCR, keeping productive beta chains. Each CDR3 protein gets just one entry, which takes the most common genes and DNA from the rows behind it. For this entry, the V and J calls and clone size follow TCRdb and not the study's own pipeline. The sample table shows more than 200,000 distinct CDR3 sequences, and roughly 15% are seen once. The ten most abundant clones make up about 3.5% of the sample.

The sample holds a few counts of this clonotype. The antigen this receptor binds is unknown. No clone much larger than this one lies a single base away; base qualities are absent. The sequence joins TRBV2 to TRBJ1-5, with the D segment identity uncertain. Sequencing was performed on PBMCs or a T cell subset sorted from them (not recorded which). The origin of this receptor is a man between 18 and 35 years old who had mild COVID-19 (a few samples of this study predate the infection). The sample titles of this study are shuffled in the database, so cell type and time point are left out; the donor was told from shared clones. The CDR3 region reads CASSEAGVQPQHF. The nucleotide sequence reads as follows: TGTGCCAGCAGTGAAGCCGGGGTTCAGCCCCAGCATTTT.